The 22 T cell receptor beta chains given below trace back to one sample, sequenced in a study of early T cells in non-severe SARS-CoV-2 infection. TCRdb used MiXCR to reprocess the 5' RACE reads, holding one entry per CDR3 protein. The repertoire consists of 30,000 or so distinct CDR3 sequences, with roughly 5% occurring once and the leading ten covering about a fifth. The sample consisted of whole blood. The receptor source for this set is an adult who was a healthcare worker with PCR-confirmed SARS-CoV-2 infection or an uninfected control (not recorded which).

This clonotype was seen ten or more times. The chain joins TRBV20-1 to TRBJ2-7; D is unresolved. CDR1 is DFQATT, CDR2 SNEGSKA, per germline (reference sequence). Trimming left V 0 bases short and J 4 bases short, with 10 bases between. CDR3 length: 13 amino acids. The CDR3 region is CSARDRHGYEQYF. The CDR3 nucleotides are TGCAGTGCTAGAGATCGACACGGGTACGAGCAGTACTTC.

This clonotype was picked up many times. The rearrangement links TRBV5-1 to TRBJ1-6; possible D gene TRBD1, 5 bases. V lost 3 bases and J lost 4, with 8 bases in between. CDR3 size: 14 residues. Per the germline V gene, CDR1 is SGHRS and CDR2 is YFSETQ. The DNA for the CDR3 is TGCGCCAGCAGCTCGGGGCAGTATAATTCACCCCTCCACTTT. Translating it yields CASSSGQYNSPLHF.

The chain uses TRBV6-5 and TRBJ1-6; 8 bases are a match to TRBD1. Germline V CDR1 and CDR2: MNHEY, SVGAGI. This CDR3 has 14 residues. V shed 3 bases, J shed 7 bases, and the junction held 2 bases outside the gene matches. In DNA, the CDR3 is TGTGCCAGCAGTTATAACAGGGGGAATTCACCCCTCCACTTT. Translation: CASSYNRGNSPLHF.

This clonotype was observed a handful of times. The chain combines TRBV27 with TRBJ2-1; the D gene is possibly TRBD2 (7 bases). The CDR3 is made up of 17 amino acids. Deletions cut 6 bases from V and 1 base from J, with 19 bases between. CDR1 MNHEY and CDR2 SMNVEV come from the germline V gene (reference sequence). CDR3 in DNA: TGTGCCAGCAGCCCTGATGGGGGGGCCGCGTCCTACAATGAGCAGTTCTTC. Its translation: CASSPDGGAASYNEQFF.

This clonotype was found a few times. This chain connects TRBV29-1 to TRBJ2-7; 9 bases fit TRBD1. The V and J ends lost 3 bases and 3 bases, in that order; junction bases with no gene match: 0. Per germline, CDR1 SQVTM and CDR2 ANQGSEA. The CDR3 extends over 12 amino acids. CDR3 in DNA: TGCAGCGTTGAGGGACAGGGCTACGAGCAGTACTTC. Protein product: CSVEGQGYEQYF.

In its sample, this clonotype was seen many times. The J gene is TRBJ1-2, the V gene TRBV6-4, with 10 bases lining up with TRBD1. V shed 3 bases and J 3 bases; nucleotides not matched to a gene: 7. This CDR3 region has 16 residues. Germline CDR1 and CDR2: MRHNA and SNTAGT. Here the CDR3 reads CASSDPGTGVDYGYTF. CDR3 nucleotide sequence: TGTGCCAGCAGTGATCCCGGGACAGGGGTCGACTATGGCTACACCTTC.

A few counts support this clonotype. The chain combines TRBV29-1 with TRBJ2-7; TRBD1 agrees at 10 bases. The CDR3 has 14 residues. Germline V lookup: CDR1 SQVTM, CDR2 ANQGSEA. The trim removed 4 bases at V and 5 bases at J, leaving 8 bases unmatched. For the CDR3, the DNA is TGCAGCGTTGGAGGGGGACAGGGGTTGCACGAGCAGTACTTC. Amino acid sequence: CSVGGGQGLHEQYF.

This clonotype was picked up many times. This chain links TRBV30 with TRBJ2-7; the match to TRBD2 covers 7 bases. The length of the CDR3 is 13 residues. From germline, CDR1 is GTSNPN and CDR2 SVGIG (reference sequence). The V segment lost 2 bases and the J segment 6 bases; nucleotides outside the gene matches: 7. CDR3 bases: TGTGCCTGGAGTTACCCCCCGGGGGGCGAGCAGTACTTC. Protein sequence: CAWSYPPGGEQYF.

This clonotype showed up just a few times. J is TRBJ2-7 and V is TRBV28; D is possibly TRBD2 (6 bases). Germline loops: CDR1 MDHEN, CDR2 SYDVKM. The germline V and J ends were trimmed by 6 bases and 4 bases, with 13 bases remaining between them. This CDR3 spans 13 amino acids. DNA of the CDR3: TGTGCCAGCAGACTACTAGCTGGGTACGAGCAGTACTTC. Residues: CASRLLAGYEQYF.

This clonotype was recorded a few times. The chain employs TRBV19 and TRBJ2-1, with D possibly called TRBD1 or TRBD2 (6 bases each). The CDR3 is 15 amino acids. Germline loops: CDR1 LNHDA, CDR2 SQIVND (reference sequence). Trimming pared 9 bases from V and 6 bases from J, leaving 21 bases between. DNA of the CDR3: TGTGCCAGCCGAGTCTTAGGGGGAGGCCGCAATGAGCAGTTCTTC. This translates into CASRVLGGGRNEQFF.

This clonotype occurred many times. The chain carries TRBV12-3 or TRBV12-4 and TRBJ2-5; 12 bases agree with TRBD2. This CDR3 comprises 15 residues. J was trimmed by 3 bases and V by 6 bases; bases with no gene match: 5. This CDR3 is CASSERTSGKETQYF. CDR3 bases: TGTGCCAGCAGCGAAAGGACTAGCGGGAAAGAGACCCAGTACTTC.

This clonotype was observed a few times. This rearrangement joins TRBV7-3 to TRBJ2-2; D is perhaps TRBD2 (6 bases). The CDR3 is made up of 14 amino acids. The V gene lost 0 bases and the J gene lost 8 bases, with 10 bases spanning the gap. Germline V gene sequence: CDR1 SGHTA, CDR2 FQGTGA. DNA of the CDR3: TGTGCCAGCAGCTTAACCGGCGGGGTAGGGGAGCTGTTTTTT. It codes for CASSLTGGVGELFF.

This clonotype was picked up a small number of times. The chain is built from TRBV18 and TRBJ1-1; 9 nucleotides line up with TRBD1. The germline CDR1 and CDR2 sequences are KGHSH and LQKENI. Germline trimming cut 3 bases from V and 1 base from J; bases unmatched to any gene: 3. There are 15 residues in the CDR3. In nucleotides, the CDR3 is TGTGCCAGCTCACCTACGACAGGGGGGAACACTGAAGCTTTCTTT. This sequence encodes CASSPTTGGNTEAFF. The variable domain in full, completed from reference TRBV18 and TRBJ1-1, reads NAGVMQNPRHLVRRRGQEARLRCSPMKGHSHVYWYRQLPEEGLKFMVYLQKENIIDESGMPKERFSAEFPKEGPSILRIQQVVRGDSAAYFCASSPTTGGNTEAFFGQGTRLTVV.

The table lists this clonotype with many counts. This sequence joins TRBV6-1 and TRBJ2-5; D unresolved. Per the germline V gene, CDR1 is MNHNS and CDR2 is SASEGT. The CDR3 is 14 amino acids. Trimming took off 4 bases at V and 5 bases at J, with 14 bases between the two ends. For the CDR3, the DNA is TGTGCCAGCAGTGGCACGGTGAGTGTGGAGACCCAGTACTTC. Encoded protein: CASSGTVSVETQYF.

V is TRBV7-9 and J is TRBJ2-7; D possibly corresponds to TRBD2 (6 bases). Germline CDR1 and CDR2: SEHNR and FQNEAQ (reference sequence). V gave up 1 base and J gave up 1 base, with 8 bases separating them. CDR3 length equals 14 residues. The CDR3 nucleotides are TGTGCCAGCAGCTTAGGGGCGGGGTCCTACGAGCAGTACTTC. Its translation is CASSLGAGSYEQYF. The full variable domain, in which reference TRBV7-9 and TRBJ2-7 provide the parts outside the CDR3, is DTGVSQNPRHKITKRGQNVTFRCDPISEHNRLYWYRQTLGQGPEFLTYFQNEAQLEKSRLLSDRFSAERPKGSFSTLEIQRTEQGDSAMYLCASSLGAGSYEQYFGPGTRLTVT.

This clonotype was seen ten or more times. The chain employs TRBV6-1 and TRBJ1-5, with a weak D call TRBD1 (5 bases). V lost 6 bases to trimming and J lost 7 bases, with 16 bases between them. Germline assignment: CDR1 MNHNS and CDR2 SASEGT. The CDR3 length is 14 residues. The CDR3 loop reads CASRFPGGRQPQHF. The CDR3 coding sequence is TGTGCCAGCAGATTCCCGGGGGGACGGCAGCCCCAGCATTTT.

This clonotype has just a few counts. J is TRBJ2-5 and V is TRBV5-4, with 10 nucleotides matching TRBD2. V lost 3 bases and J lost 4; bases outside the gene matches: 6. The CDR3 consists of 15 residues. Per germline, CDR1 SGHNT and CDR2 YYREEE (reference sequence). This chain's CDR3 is CASSSLAGVGETQYF. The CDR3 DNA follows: TGTGCCAGCAGCTCCCTAGCGGGAGTTGGAGAGACCCAGTACTTC.

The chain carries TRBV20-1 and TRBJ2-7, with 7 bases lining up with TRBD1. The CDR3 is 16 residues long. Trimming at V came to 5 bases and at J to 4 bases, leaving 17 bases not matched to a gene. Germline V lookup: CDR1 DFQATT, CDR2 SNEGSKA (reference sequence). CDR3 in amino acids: CSASAKNRGILYEQYF. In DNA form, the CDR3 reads TGCAGTGCTTCTGCGAAAAACAGGGGTATTCTGTACGAGCAGTACTTC.

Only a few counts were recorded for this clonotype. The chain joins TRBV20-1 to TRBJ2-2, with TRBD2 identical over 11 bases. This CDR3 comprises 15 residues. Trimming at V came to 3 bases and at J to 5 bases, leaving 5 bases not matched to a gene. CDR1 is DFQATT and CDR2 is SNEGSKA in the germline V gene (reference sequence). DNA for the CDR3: TGCAGTGCTAGGAAACTAGCGGGAGATACCGGGGAGCTGTTTTTT. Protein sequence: CSARKLAGDTGELFF.

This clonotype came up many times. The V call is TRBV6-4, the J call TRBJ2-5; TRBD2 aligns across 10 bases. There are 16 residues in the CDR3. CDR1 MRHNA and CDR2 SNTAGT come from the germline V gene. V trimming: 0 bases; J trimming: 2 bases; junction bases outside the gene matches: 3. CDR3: CASSDSASGGQETQYF. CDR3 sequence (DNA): TGTGCCAGCAGTGACTCGGCTAGCGGGGGTCAAGAGACCCAGTACTTC.

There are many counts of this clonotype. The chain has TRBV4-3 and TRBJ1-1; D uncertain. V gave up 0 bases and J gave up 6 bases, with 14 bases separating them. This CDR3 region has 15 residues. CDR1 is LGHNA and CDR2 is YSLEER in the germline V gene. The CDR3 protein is CASSQDLAATSEAFF. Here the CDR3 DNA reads TGCGCCAGCAGCCAAGACTTGGCGGCAACCTCTGAAGCTTTCTTT.

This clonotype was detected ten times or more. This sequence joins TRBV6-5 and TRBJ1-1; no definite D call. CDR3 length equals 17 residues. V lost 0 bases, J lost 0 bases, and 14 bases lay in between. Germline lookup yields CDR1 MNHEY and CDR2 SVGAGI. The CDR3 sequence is CASSYSNLEPMNTEAFF. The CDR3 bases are TGTGCCAGCAGTTACTCGAATCTAGAGCCCATGAACACTGAAGCTTTCTTT.